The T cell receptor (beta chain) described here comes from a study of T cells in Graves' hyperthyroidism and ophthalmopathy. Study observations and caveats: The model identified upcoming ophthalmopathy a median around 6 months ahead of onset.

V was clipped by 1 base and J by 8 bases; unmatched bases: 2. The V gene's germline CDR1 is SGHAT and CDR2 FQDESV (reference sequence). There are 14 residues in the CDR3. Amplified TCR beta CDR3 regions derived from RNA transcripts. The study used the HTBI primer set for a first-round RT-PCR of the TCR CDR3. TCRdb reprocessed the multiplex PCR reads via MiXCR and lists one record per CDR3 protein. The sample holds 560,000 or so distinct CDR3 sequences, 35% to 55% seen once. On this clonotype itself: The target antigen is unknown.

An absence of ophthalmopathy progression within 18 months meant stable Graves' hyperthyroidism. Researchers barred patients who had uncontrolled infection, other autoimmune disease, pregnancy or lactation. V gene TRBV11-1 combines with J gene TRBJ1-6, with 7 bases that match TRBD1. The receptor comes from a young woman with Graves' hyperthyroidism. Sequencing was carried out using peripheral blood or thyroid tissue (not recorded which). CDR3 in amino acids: CASSLEQGDSPLHF. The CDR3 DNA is TGTGCCAGCAGCTTAGAGCAGGGGGATTCACCCCTCCACTTT.